The 9 T cell receptor beta chains below were found in one sample sequenced in a study of cytotoxic CD8 clonotypes in ibrutinib-treated CLL. The assay was immunoSEQ multiplex PCR, and TCRdb's table has in-frame clones only and misses some. Found here are about 130,000 clones, 80% to 90% of them singletons; the top ten hold approximately 2%. Sequencing was performed on PBMCs, taken after 24 months of ibrutinib treatment. The receptors were gathered from a human donor with chronic lymphocytic leukemia.

The chain carries TRBV19 and TRBJ2-1; TRBD2 matches 8 bases. J was trimmed by 5 bases and V by 1 base; bases with no gene match: 7. The CDR3 sequence is 16 residues long. From germline, CDR1 is LNHDA and CDR2 SQIVND (reference sequence). The CDR3, as DNA: TGTGCCAGTAGTATAGGTAGCGGGGTCGGGAACAATGAGCAGTTCTTC. Its translation is CASSIGSGVGNNEQFF.

The chain recombines TRBV7-8 with TRBJ1-3; D may be TRBD1 (6 bases). Germline V gene data show CDR1 as SGHVS and CDR2 as FQNEAQ. The V end was cut by 1 base, the J end by 2 bases, with 12 bases between. CDR3 length: 16 amino acids. CDR3 amino acids: CASSLDRVNTGNTIYF. CDR3 nucleotides: TGTGCCAGCAGCTTAGACAGGGTCAATACTGGAAACACCATATATTTT.

This rearrangement joins TRBV19 to TRBJ1-5, with a tentative D call TRBD1 (5 bases). Germline V CDR1 and CDR2: LNHDA, SQIVND (reference sequence). The CDR3 runs to 14 residues. V was trimmed by 5 bases and J by 1 base, leaving 9 bases between them. CDR3 region: CASSWGSSNQPQHF. CDR3 sequence (DNA): TGTGCCAGTAGTTGGGGGAGCAGCAATCAGCCCCAGCATTTT.

V usage is TRBV6-5 and J usage is TRBJ1-2; perhaps TRBD1 as D (5 bases). The CDR3 is 13 amino acids. The V end was cut by 2 bases, the J end by 3 bases, with 7 bases between. Germline V gene data show CDR1 as MNHEY and CDR2 as SVGAGI. The CDR3 coding sequence is TGTGCCAGCAGTTACGAGGGGCACTATGGCTACACCTTC. Translating it yields CASSYEGHYGYTF.

The chain links TRBV15 to TRBJ2-5; no reliable D call. CDR1 and CDR2 (germline): LNHNV, YYDKDF (reference sequence). Trimming cost V 0 bases and J 1 base, with 9 bases left between them. CDR3 length: 15 amino acids. CDR3: CATSRDPTGQETQYF. The CDR3 DNA sequence: TGTGCCACCAGCAGAGACCCGACTGGCCAAGAGACCCAGTACTTC.

The chain links TRBV19 to TRBJ2-5; 8 bases match TRBD2. Germline lookup yields CDR1 LNHDA and CDR2 SQIVND (reference sequence). This CDR3 is 11 amino acids long. Unmatched junction bases numbered 3, after V lost 10 bases and J lost 5 bases. Here the CDR3 DNA reads TGTGCCACGGGAGGGTACGAGACCCAGTACTTC. As protein: CATGGYETQYF.

Of note for this clone: This sample also contains other DNA sequences that code for the same CDR3. The V call is TRBV29-1, the J call TRBJ1-2; possibly TRBD1 for D (6 bases). V was cut by 7 bases and J by 3 bases, with 12 bases left in between. Germline CDR1 and CDR2: SQVTM and ANQGSEA. The CDR3 has 12 amino acids. The CDR3 DNA reads as TGCAGCGCCCAGCCAGGGGACTATGGCTACACCTTC. Translation gives CSAQPGDYGYTF.

The V and J genes are TRBV7-6 and TRBJ2-7; no definite D call. The germline V gene encodes CDR1 SGHVS and CDR2 FNYEAQ. V was trimmed by 5 bases and J by 7 bases, leaving 12 bases between them. CDR3 length: 12 residues. CDR3 in amino acids: CASSPPTAEQYF. The CDR3 nucleotides read TGTGCCAGCAGCCCCCCAACGGCAGAGCAGTACTTC.

The chain joins TRBV27 to TRBJ2-3, with 8 bases fitting TRBD2. V trimming: 3 bases; J trimming: 2 bases; junction bases outside the gene matches: 7. The germline gives CDR1 MNHEY, CDR2 SMNVEV (reference sequence). The CDR3 loop spans 16 amino acids. The CDR3 here is CASSLEYGRVTDTQYF. The CDR3 DNA sequence: TGTGCCAGCAGTTTGGAGTACGGGAGGGTCACAGATACGCAGTATTTT.